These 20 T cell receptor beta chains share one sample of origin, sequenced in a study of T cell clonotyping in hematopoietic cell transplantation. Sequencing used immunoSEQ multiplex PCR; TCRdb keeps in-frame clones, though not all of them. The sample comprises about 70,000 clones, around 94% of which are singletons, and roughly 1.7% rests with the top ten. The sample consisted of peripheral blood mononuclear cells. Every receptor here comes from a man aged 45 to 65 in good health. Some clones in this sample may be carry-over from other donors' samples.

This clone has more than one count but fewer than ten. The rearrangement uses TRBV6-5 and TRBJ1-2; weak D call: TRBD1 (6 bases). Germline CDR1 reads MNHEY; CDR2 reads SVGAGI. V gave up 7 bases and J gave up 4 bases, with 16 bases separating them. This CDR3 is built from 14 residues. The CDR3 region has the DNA TGTGCCAGCAACAAACAGGGCGGCGGCTATGGCTACACCTTC. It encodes CASNKQGGGYGYTF.

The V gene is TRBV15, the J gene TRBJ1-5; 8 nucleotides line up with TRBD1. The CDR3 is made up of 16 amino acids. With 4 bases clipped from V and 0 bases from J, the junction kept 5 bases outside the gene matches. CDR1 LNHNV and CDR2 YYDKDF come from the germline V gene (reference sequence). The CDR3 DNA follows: TGTGCCACCAGCACCGGGACAGGTTATAGCAATCAGCCCCAGCATTTT. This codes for CATSTGTGYSNQPQHF. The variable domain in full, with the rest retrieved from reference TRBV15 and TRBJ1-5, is DAMVIQNPRYQVTQFGKPVTLSCSQTLNHNVMYWYQQKSSQAPKLLFHYYDKDFNNEADTPDNFQSRRPNTSFCFLDIRSPGLGDTAMYLCATSTGTGYSNQPQHFGDGTRLSIL.

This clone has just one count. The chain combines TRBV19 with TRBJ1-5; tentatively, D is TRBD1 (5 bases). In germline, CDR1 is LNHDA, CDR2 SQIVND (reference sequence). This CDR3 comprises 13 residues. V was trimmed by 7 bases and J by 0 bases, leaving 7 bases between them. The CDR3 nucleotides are TGTGCCAGTACAGGGTTTAGCAATCAGCCCCAGCATTTT. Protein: CASTGFSNQPQHF.

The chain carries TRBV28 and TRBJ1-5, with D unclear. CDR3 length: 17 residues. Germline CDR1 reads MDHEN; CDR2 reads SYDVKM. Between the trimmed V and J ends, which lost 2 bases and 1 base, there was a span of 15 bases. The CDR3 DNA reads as TGTGCCAGCAGTTTACCGACGGAACGGAGAAGCAATCAGCCCCAGCATTTT. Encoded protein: CASSLPTERRSNQPQHF.

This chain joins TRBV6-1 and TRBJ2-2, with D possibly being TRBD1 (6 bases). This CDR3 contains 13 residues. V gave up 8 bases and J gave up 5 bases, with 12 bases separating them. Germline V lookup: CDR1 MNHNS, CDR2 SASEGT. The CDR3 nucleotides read TGTGCCAGCGGACAGAGTATGACCGGGGAGCTGTTTTTT. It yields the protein CASGQSMTGELFF.

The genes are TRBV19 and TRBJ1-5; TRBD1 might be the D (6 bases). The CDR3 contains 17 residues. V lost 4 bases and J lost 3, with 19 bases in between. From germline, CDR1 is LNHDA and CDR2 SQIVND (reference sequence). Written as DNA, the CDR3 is TGTGCCAGTAGTAGAACAGGGTCGGGGCGGCTCAATCAGCCCCAGCATTTT. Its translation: CASSRTGSGRLNQPQHF.

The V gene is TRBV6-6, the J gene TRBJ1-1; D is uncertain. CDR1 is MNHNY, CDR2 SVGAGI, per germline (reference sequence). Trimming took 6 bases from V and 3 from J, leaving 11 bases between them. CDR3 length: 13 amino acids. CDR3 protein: CASRLQRDTEAFF. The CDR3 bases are TGTGCCAGCAGGCTACAACGGGACACTGAAGCTTTCTTT.

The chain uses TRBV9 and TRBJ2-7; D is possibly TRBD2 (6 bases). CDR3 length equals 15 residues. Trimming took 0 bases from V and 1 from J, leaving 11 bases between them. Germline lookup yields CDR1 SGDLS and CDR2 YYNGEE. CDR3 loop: CASSVGPSESYEQYF. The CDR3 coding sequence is TGTGCCAGCAGCGTAGGGCCTAGCGAATCCTACGAGCAGTACTTC.

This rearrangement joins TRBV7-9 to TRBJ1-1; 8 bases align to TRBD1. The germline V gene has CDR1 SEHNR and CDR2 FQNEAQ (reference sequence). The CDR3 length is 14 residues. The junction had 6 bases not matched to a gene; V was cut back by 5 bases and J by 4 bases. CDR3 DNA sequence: TGTGCCAGCAGCAGTCAGGGGGCGAGCACTGAAGCTTTCTTT. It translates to CASSSQGASTEAFF.

The CDR3 nucleotides are TGCGCCAGCAGTCCAGGATCCACCGGGGAGCTGTTTTTT. Protein sequence: CASSPGSTGELFF. The J gene is TRBJ2-2, the V gene TRBV23-1; unclear D gene. TRBV23-1 is placed among ORFs of uncertain function. The CDR3 loop spans 13 amino acids. The V end lost 4 bases, the J end lost 4 bases, and 7 bases lay between the germline ends.

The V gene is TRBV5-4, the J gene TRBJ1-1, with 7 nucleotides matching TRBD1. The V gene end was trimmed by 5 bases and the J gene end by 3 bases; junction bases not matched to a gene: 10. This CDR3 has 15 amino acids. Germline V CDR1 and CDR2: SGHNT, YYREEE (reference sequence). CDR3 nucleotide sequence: TGTGCCAGCAGGCGACTGACAGGGTGGGACACTGAAGCTTTCTTT. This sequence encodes CASRRLTGWDTEAFF.

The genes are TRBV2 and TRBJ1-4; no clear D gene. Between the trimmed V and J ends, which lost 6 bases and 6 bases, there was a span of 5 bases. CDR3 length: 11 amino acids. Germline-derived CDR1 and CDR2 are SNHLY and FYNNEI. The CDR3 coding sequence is TGTGCCAGCAGGCGAGATGAAAAACTGTTTTTT. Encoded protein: CASRRDEKLFF.

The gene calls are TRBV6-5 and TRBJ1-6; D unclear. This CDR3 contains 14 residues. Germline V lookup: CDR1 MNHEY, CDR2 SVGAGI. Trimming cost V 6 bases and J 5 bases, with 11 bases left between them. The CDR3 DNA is TGTGCCAGCAGAATCGGTTTCGATAATTCACCCCTCCACTTT. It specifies CASRIGFDNSPLHF.

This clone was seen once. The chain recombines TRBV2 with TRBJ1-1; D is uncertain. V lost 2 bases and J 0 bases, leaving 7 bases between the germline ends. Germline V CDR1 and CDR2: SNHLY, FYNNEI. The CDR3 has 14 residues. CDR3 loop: CASSERAVNTEAFF. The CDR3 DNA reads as TGTGCCAGCAGTGAAAGGGCTGTGAACACTGAAGCTTTCTTT.

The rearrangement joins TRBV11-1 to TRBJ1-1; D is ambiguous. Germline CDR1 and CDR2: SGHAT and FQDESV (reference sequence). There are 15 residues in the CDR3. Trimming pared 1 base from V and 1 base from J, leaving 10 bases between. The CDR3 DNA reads TGTGCCAGCAGCTTAGGGATTGGTGCGAACACTGAAGCTTTCTTT. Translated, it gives CASSLGIGANTEAFF.

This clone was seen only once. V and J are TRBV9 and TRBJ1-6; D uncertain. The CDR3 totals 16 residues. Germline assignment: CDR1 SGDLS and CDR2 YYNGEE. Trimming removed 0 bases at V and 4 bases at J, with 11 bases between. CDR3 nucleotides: TGTGCCAGCAGCGTAGAGCCACAGAGTTATAATTCACCCCTCCACTTT. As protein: CASSVEPQSYNSPLHF.

CDR3: CASSLGTAVPYEQYF. In DNA, the CDR3 is TGTGCCAGCAGCTTGGGGACAGCCGTTCCCTACGAGCAGTACTTC. This chain uses TRBV5-4 with TRBJ2-7; D is possibly TRBD1 (6 bases). Germline loops: CDR1 SGHNT, CDR2 YYREEE (reference sequence). V lost 0 bases, J lost 2 bases, and 12 bases lay in between. CDR3 length equals 15 residues.

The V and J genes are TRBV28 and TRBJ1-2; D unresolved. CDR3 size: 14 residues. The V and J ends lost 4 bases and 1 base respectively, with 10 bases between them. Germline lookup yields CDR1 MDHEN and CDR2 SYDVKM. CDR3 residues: CASSSWGINYGYTF. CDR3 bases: TGTGCCAGCAGTTCGTGGGGAATTAACTATGGCTACACCTTC.

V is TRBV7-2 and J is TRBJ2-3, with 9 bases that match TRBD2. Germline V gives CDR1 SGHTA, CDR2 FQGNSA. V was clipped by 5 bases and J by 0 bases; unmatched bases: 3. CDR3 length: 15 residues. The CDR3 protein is CASSRSGRSTDTQYF. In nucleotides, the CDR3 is TGTGCCAGCAGCCGTAGCGGGAGAAGCACAGATACGCAGTATTTT.

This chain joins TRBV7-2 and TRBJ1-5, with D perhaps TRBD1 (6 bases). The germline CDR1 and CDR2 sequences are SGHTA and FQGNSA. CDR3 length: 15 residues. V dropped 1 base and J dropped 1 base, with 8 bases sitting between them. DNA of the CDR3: TGTGCCAGCAGCTTAGGGACAGCGAGCAATCAGCCCCAGCATTTT. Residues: CASSLGTASNQPQHF.